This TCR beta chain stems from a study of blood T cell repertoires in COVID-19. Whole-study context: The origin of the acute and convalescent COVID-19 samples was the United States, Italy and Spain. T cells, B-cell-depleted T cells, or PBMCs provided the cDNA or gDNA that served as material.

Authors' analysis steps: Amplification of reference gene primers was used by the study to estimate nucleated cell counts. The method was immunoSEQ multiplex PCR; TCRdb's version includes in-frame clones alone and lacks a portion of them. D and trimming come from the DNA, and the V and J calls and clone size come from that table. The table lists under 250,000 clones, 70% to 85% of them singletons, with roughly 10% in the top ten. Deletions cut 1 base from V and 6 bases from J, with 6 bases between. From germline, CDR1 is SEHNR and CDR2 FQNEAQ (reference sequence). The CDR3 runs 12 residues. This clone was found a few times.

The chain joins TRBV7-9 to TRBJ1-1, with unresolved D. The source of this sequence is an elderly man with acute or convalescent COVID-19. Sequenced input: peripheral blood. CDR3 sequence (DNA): TGTGCCAGCAGCTTAGAACTCGCTGAAGCTTTCTTT. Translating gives CASSLELAEAFF.